This entry features one TCR beta chain sequence. These data come from a study of blood T cell repertoires in COVID-19. Study summary: COVID-19 samples, acute and convalescent, were from the United States, Italy and Spain. Sample material is recorded as cDNA or gDNA derived from T cells, B-cell-depleted T cells, or PBMCs.

Categorization into cohorts depended on clinical history that participants reported. Assay: immunoSEQ multiplex PCR; the TCRdb copy retains only in-frame clones and omits some. Altogether 200,000 to 250,000 clones are present, approximately 80% being singletons, with the ten largest covering about 2%. The CDR3 runs to 15 residues. Germline values: CDR1 LNHDA, CDR2 SQIVND (reference sequence). J lost 7 bases, V lost 4 bases, and 9 bases had no gene match. Sequencing used PBMCs or T cells enriched from blood (not recorded which). The TCR comes from a man aged 60-69 years who had recovered from COVID-19. The V and J genes are TRBV19 and TRBJ2-7, with 11 bases fitting TRBD2. The CDR3 sequence is CASSTLSGGAKEQYF. The CDR3 DNA is TGTGCCAGTAGTACCCTTAGCGGGGGGGCAAAGGAGCAGTACTTC.